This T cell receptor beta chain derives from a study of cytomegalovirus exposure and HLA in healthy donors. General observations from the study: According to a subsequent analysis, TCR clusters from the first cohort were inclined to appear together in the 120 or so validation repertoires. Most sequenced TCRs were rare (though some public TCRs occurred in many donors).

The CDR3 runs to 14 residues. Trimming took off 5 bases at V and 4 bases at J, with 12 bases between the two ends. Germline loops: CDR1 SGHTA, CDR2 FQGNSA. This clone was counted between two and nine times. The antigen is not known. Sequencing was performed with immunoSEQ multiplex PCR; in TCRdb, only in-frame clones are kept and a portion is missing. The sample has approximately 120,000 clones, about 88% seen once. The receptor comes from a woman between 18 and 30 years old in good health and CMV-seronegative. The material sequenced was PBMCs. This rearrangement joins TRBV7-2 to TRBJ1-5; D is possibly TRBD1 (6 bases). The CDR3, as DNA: TGTGCCAGCAGCCCAGGGGCTCCTAATCAGCCCCAGCATTTT. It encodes CASSPGAPNQPQHF.